This TCR beta chain appears in the sequencing data of a study of molecular identifiers for immune sequencing clone quantification. Study at large: The replicates split RNA from approximately 20,000 or 100,000 naive CD8 cells five ways and sequenced four.

This clonotype was seen more than once but under ten times. TCRdb recomputed calls from the PCR reads with MiXCR, one row per CDR3 protein. Of 460,000 or so distinct CDR3 sequences in the sample, about 21% were seen once. The CDR3 length is 18 residues. Germline CDR1 and CDR2: SGDLS and YYNGEE. Trimming shortened V by 1 base and J by 1 base, and 15 bases separated the two germline ends. The authors sorted naive CD8 T cells as CD8+CD4-CCR7+CD45RA+. The sample consisted of naive CD8+ T cells from blood, with Jurkat cell RNA spiked in. Subset indicated: FACS-sorted CD8+CD4-CCR7+CD45RA+ naive T cells. This clonotype was sampled from a human donor in good health. Some libraries in this study had Jurkat cell RNA spiked in. The rearrangement joins TRBV9 to TRBJ2-6; a weak D match, TRBD1 (6 bases). CDR3 coding DNA: TGTGCCAGCAGCGTATCAGGGGCAGGCCCGTCTGGGGCCAACGTCCTGACTTTC. This codes for CASSVSGAGPSGANVLTF. The whole variable domain, filled in from reference TRBV9 and TRBJ2-6, reads DSGVTQTPKHLITATGQRVTLRCSPRSGDLSVYWYQQSLDQGLQFLIQYYNGEERAKGNILERFSAQQFPDLHSELNLSSLELGDSALYFCASSVSGAGPSGANVLTFGAGSRLTVL.